The 20 T cell receptor beta chains given below trace back to one sample, sequenced in a study of high-grade serous ovarian cancer treatment subgroups. Sequencing used immunoSEQ multiplex PCR; TCRdb keeps in-frame clones, though not all of them. The table shows several thousand clones, with roughly 76% occurring only once. The tumor samples were collected prior to definitive surgery or chemotherapy. Sequencing was performed on tumor tissue. The receptor source for this set is a human donor with high-grade serous ovarian cancer.

The chain couples TRBV5-1 to TRBJ1-2, with D perhaps TRBD1 (5 bases). This CDR3 contains 13 residues. The V gene lost 4 bases and the J gene lost 7 bases, with 14 bases spanning the gap. Germline V gene data show CDR1 as SGHRS and CDR2 as YFSETQ. The CDR3 loop reads CASSVGGDRGYTF. The CDR3 DNA reads as TGCGCCAGCAGCGTAGGTGGGGACCGTGGCTACACCTTC.

The chain has TRBV5-4 and TRBJ2-5, with D possibly TRBD2 on 6 matching bases. The CDR3 totals 14 residues. The V and J ends lost 1 base and 5 bases respectively, with 12 bases between them. Per germline, CDR1 SGHNT and CDR2 YYREEE (reference sequence). CDR3 coding DNA: TGTGCCAGCAGCTTGCCCCAGGCGGGGGAGACCCAGTACTTC. Translation: CASSLPQAGETQYF.

The genes are TRBV20-1 and TRBJ1-2; D is ambiguous. Germline-derived CDR1 and CDR2 are DFQATT and SNEGSKA (reference sequence). V was clipped by 6 bases and J by 7 bases, with 12 bases between them. This CDR3 has 11 residues. In DNA form, the CDR3 reads TGCAGTGCGCGGTTGTTAAGTGGCTACACCTTC. It yields the protein CSARLLSGYTF.

The rearrangement uses TRBV6-5 and TRBJ1-2; D might be TRBD1 (6 bases). CDR3 length equals 15 residues. V gave up 0 bases and J gave up 4 bases, with 12 bases separating them. Germline loops: CDR1 MNHEY, CDR2 SVGAGI. The CDR3 DNA reads as TGTGCCAGCAGTTACTCGACCGAAGGGGGCTATGGCTACACCTTC. Translating gives CASSYSTEGGYGYTF.

This clone was seen a handful of times. This chain links TRBV7-3 with TRBJ2-1; 8 positions agree with TRBD2. This CDR3 has 16 residues. The V and J ends lost 3 bases and 4 bases, in that order; junction bases with no gene match: 8. From germline, CDR1 is SGHTA and CDR2 FQGTGA. The CDR3 is CASSFLSGAGYNEQFF. The CDR3, as DNA: TGTGCCAGCAGCTTCCTTAGCGGGGCGGGGTACAATGAGCAGTTCTTC.

This clone occurred once. The rearrangement uses TRBV29-1 and TRBJ2-7, with 10 bases that match TRBD1. The germline gives CDR1 SQVTM, CDR2 ANQGSEA. This CDR3 spans 14 amino acids. After removal of 4 bases from V and 5 bases from J, the junction contained 8 bases not matched to a gene. The CDR3 DNA is TGCAGCGTTGGACCCCGGGACAGGGGCCACGAGCAGTACTTC. This translates into CSVGPRDRGHEQYF.

Comments on this clone: Relative to the germline gene, one junction end is altered; a read error may explain this. The V gene is TRBV5-1, the J gene TRBJ1-6; D not resolved. The CDR3 is 15 residues long. Germline lookup yields CDR1 SGHRS and CDR2 YFSETQ. CDR3 protein: CASSFSYQYNSLLHF. In nucleotides, the CDR3 is TGCGCCAGCAGCTTTTCCTATCAGTATAATTCACTCCTCCACTTT. Complete variable domain (other parts from reference TRBV5-1 and TRBJ1-6): KAGVTQTPRYLIKTRGQQVTLSCSPISGHRSVSWYQQTPGQGLQFLFEYFSETQRNKGNFPGRFSGRQFSNSRSEMNVSTLELGDSALYLCASSFSYQYNSLLHFGNGTRLTVT.

The CDR3, as DNA: TGCGCCAGCAGCAAAGACAGGGTGAGCTCCTACAATGAGCAGTTCTTC. It encodes CASSKDRVSSYNEQFF. The rearrangement joins TRBV5-1 to TRBJ2-1; 7 nucleotides match TRBD1. Germline trimming cut 4 bases from V and 0 bases from J; bases unmatched to any gene: 7. The CDR3 consists of 16 residues. Germline CDR1 reads SGHRS; CDR2 reads YFSETQ.

The gene calls are TRBV5-5 and TRBJ2-2; D is unclear. V shed 0 bases and J shed 7 bases, with 4 bases lying between them. This CDR3 is built from 12 residues. From germline, CDR1 is SGHKS and CDR2 YYEKEE (reference sequence). In nucleotides, the CDR3 is TGTGCCAGCAGCTTGGAGTTCGGGGAGCTGTTTTTT. Its protein product is CASSLEFGELFF. The full variable domain, in which reference TRBV5-5 and TRBJ2-2 provide the parts outside the CDR3, is DAGVTQSPTHLIKTRGQQVTLRCSPISGHKSVSWYQQVLGQGPQFIFQYYEKEERGRGNFPDRFSARQFPNYSSELNVNALLLGDSALYLCASSLEFGELFFGEGSRLTVL.

The rearrangement links TRBV19 to TRBJ2-2; unclear D gene. The CDR3 length is 15 residues. Germline V CDR1 and CDR2: LNHDA, SQIVND (reference sequence). Trimming cost V 8 bases and J 7 bases, with 20 bases left between them. This chain's CDR3 is CASHLNRGWSGELFF. DNA of the CDR3: TGTGCCAGTCACCTTAACCGCGGTTGGAGCGGGGAGCTGTTTTTT.

The V and J genes are TRBV5-1 and TRBJ2-7, with 8 bases aligning to TRBD1. CDR3 size: 14 residues. V dropped 5 bases and J dropped 2; count of bases not matched to a gene: 6. Germline CDR1 and CDR2: SGHRS and YFSETQ. CDR3 amino acids: CASRKGTGTYEQYF. CDR3 sequence (DNA): TGCGCCAGCAGGAAGGGGACAGGAACCTACGAGCAGTACTTC.

The sample holds a few counts of this clone. The chain carries TRBV19 and TRBJ1-5; D possibly corresponds to TRBD1 (5 bases). This CDR3 comprises 15 residues. Germline values: CDR1 LNHDA, CDR2 SQIVND (reference sequence). V was trimmed by 2 bases and J by 4 bases, leaving 12 bases between them. The CDR3 sequence is CASSISGSGNQPQHF. The DNA for the CDR3 is TGTGCCAGTAGTATAAGTGGGTCAGGGAATCAGCCCCAGCATTTT.

V is TRBV19 and J is TRBJ1-5, with 7 positions matching TRBD1. Germline loops: CDR1 LNHDA, CDR2 SQIVND (reference sequence). V was pared by 3 bases and J by 10 bases, with 12 bases of the junction left unmatched. This CDR3 region has 15 residues. The CDR3: CASSIHARGDDPQHF. CDR3 in DNA: TGTGCCAGTAGTATCCACGCCAGGGGGGACGATCCCCAGCATTTT. The complete variable domain, with remaining parts taken from reference TRBV19 and TRBJ1-5, reads DGGITQSPKYLFRKEGQNVTLSCEQNLNHDAMYWYRQDPGQGLRLIYYSQIVNDFQKGDIAEGYSVSREKKESFPLTVTSAQKNPTAFYLCASSIHARGDDPQHFGDGTRLSIL.

The chain has TRBV4-3 and TRBJ2-7; 8 bases fit TRBD2. Germline trimming cut 0 bases from V and 6 bases from J; bases unmatched to any gene: 10. Germline V gene sequence: CDR1 LGHNA, CDR2 YSLEER. This CDR3 contains 16 residues. The CDR3 spells CASSQDRGRGVGEQYF. Here the CDR3 DNA reads TGCGCCAGCAGCCAAGATCGGGGGCGGGGGGTGGGCGAGCAGTACTTC.

This clone was recorded only once. This chain joins TRBV18 and TRBJ2-7, with 8 bases lining up with TRBD2. The CDR3 sequence is 18 residues long. V was clipped by 1 base and J by 3 bases; unmatched bases: 14. Germline-derived CDR1 and CDR2 are KGHSH and LQKENI. The CDR3 sequence: CASSPLGTRSGNHYEQYF. The CDR3 nucleotides read TGTGCCAGCTCACCACTCGGGACCCGTAGCGGGAACCACTACGAGCAGTACTTC.

In this sample, this clone turned up once. The chain uses TRBV10-2 and TRBJ2-1; D remains unclear. V lost 11 bases and J 0 bases, leaving 11 bases between the germline ends. The CDR3 consists of 13 residues. CDR1 is WSHSY, CDR2 SAAADI, per germline. CDR3 sequence (DNA): TGCGCCGCCGCCCGGGCCTCCTACAATGAGCAGTTCTTC. This codes for CAAARASYNEQFF.

This rearrangement joins TRBV4-3 to TRBJ2-7, with D perhaps TRBD2 (7 bases). CDR1 and CDR2 (germline): LGHNA, YSLEER. V was pared by 0 bases and J by 5 bases, with 14 bases between. The CDR3 runs 15 residues. CDR3 in DNA: TGCGCCAGCAGCCAAGATGAGAGGGGGAGGGACGAGCAGTACTTC. Translation: CASSQDERGRDEQYF.

V is TRBV27 and J is TRBJ1-2, with unresolved D. Trimming removed 6 bases at V and 3 bases at J, with 11 bases between. In germline, CDR1 is MNHEY, CDR2 SMNVEV (reference sequence). There are 13 residues in the CDR3. The CDR3: CASRTVTDYGYTF. CDR3 in DNA: TGTGCCAGCAGGACGGTGACCGACTATGGCTACACCTTC.

J is TRBJ2-7 and V is TRBV9, with TRBD2 matching 12 bases. V trimming: 4 bases; J trimming: 6 bases; junction bases outside the gene matches: 5. In germline, CDR1 is SGDLS, CDR2 YYNGEE. CDR3 length: 14 amino acids. The CDR3 sequence: CASSTTGLAGEQYF. The CDR3 bases are TGTGCCAGCAGCACCACGGGACTAGCGGGCGAGCAGTACTTC.

This clone was seen a few times. The chain couples TRBV5-1 to TRBJ2-3; 9 nucleotides align to TRBD1. CDR1 and CDR2 (germline): SGHRS, YFSETQ. Unmatched junction bases numbered 0, after V lost 0 bases and J lost 4 bases. The CDR3 runs 14 residues. CDR3 coding DNA: TGCGCCAGCAGCTTGGGACAGGGGGCAGATACGCAGTATTTT. Its protein product is CASSLGQGADTQYF. The full variable domain, rest sourced from reference TRBV5-1 and TRBJ2-3, is KAGVTQTPRYLIKTRGQQVTLSCSPISGHRSVSWYQQTPGQGLQFLFEYFSETQRNKGNFPGRFSGRQFSNSRSEMNVSTLELGDSALYLCASSLGQGADTQYFGPGTRLTVL.